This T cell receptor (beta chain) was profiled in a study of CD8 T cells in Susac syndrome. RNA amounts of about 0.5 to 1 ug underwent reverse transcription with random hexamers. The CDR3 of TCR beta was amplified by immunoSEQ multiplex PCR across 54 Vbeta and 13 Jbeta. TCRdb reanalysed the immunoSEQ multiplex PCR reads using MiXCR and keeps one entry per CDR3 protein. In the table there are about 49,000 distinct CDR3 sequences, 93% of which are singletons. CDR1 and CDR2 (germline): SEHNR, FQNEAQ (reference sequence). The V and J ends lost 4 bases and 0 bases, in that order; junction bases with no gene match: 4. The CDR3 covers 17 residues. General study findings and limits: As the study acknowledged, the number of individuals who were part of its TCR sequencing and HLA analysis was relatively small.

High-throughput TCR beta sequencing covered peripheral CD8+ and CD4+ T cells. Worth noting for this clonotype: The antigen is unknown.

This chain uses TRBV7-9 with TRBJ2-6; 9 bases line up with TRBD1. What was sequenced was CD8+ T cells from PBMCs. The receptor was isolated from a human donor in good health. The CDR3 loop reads CASSSTGGGSGANVLTF. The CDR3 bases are TGTGCCAGCAGCTCGACAGGGGGTGGCTCTGGGGCCAACGTCCTGACTTTC.